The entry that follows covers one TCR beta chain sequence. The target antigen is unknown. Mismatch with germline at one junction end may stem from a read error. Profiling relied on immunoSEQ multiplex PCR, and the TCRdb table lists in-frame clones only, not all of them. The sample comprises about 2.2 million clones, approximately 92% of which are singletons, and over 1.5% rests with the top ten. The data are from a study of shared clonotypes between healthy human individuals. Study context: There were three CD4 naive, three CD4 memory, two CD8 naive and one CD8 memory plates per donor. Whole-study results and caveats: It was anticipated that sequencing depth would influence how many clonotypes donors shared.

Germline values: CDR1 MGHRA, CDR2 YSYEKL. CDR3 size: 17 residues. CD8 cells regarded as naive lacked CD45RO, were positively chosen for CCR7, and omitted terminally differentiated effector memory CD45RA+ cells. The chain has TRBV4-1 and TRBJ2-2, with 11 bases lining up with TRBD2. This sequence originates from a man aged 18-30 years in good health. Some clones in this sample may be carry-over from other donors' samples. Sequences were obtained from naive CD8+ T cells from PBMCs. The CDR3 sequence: CANSQAYSGRGTGELFF. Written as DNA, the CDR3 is TGCGCCAACAGCCAAGCCTATAGCGGGAGGGGGACCGGGGAGCTGTTTTTT.